This TCR beta chain comes out of a study of T cells in Graves' hyperthyroidism and ophthalmopathy. This clonotype has only a few counts. A much larger clone lies a single base off, so this may be a read error. Investigators excluded patients with uncontrolled infection, other autoimmune disease, pregnancy or lactation. Regions amplified from RNA transcripts were the TCR beta CDR3 regions. The study used the HTBI primer set for a first-round RT-PCR of the TCR CDR3. TCRdb redid the calling of the multiplex PCR reads with MiXCR, one entry per CDR3 protein. In the table there are 300,000 to 450,000 distinct CDR3 sequences, 15% to 20% of which are singletons. The sequence derives from a woman between 40 and 55 years old with Graves' ophthalmopathy. Sequencing used blood.

DNA for the CDR3: TGTGCCAGCAGTTCCTGGAGGGACACTGAAGCTTTCTTT. The encoded protein is CASSSWRDTEAFF. This chain connects TRBV28 to TRBJ1-1; D remains ambiguous. CDR1 MDHEN and CDR2 SYDVKM come from the germline V gene. This CDR3 is 13 amino acids long. With 4 bases removed from V and 3 bases from J, the gap between germline ends came to 9 bases.